Presented here are 24 T cell receptor beta chains from one specimen sequenced in a study of control samples from healthy donors and cancer patients. Repertoires were generated with immunoSEQ multiplex PCR, while TCRdb's copy carries only in-frame clones and drops some. This table holds 70,000 or so clones, nearly 90% found once. Sample: PBMCs. The receptors derive from a man aged 55 to 70 with lung cancer.

J is TRBJ1-3 and V is TRBV6-5; 7 bases fit TRBD1. The V gene's germline CDR1 is MNHEY and CDR2 SVGAGI. The CDR3 contains 12 residues. The trim removed 8 bases at V and 7 bases at J, leaving 5 bases unmatched. The CDR3 region is CASRQGPNTIYF. Here the CDR3 DNA reads TGTGCCAGCCGACAGGGACCGAACACCATATATTTT.

The V and J genes are TRBV6-6 and TRBJ2-3; TRBD1 might be the D (5 bases). The V end lost 7 bases, the J end lost 5 bases, and 16 bases lay between the germline ends. The germline CDR1 and CDR2 sequences are MNHNY and SVGAGI (reference sequence). This CDR3 region has 14 residues. CDR3 nucleotides: TGTGCCAGCAACAAAATAGGGGTAGGAGATACGCAGTATTTT. Its translation is CASNKIGVGDTQYF.

The chain recombines TRBV6-4 with TRBJ1-1; D gene unclear. The CDR3 length is 13 residues. The V and J ends lost 6 bases and 9 bases respectively, with 17 bases between them. Germline assignment: CDR1 MRHNA and CDR2 SNTAGT. The CDR3 region is CASSQKLDGKAFF. The CDR3 region has the DNA TGTGCCAGCAGCCAAAAATTGGACGGCAAAGCTTTCTTT.

The chain links TRBV7-9 to TRBJ1-3; no definite D call. CDR1 is SEHNR and CDR2 is FQNEAQ in the germline V gene (reference sequence). The ends were cut back, 4 bases at V and 2 bases at J, with 12 bases in the middle. CDR3 size: 15 residues. In DNA, the CDR3 is TGTGCCAGCAGCTGGAAGGAGACTCCTGGAAACACCATATATTTT. Its protein is CASSWKETPGNTIYF.

The chain joins TRBV30 to TRBJ1-1; no firm D call. V shed 1 base and J shed 8 bases, with 8 bases lying between them. This CDR3 is built from 11 residues. The V gene's germline CDR1 is GTSNPN and CDR2 SVGIG (reference sequence). The DNA of the CDR3 is TGTGCCTGGAGTGGGGTTTCCGAAGCTTTCTTT. It yields the protein CAWSGVSEAFF.

J is TRBJ1-4 and V is TRBV5-6; 7 bases map to TRBD1. CDR1 and CDR2 (germline): SGHDT, YYEEEE. V lost 4 bases, J lost 2 bases, and 5 bases stayed unmatched. This CDR3 comprises 15 residues. The CDR3 sequence is CASSLGQTTNEKLFF. In nucleotides, the CDR3 is TGTGCCAGCAGCCTGGGACAGACGACTAATGAAAAACTGTTTTTT.

With respect to this clone: Germline and junction disagree at one end, which may indicate a read error. The chain combines TRBV5-1 with TRBJ2-6; D call uncertain. The CDR3 spans 14 residues. Per the germline V gene, CDR1 is SGHRS and CDR2 is YFSETQ. The CDR3 protein is CASSLATGTNVLTF. CDR3 nucleotides: TGCGCCAGCAGCTTGGCCACTGGGACCAACGTCCTGACTTTC. Filled out from reference TRBV5-1 and TRBJ2-6, the complete variable domain reads KAGVTQTPRYLIKTRGQQVTLSCSPISGHRSVSWYQQTPGQGLQFLFEYFSETQRNKGNFPGRFSGRQFSNSRSEMNVSTLELGDSALYLCASSLATGTNVLTFGAGSRLTVL.

The rearrangement links TRBV5-1 to TRBJ2-2; 7 bases match TRBD1. Germline V CDR1 and CDR2: SGHRS, YFSETQ. Germline trimming cut 2 bases from V and 5 bases from J; bases unmatched to any gene: 6. The CDR3 length is 15 residues. The CDR3 protein is CASSLRDSRTGELFF. CDR3 nucleotides: TGCGCCAGCAGCTTAAGGGACAGTAGGACCGGGGAGCTGTTTTTT.

This chain links TRBV9 with TRBJ1-5; maybe TRBD1 (5 bases). Trimming took off 2 bases at V and 3 bases at J, with 9 bases between the two ends. Germline V lookup: CDR1 SGDLS, CDR2 YYNGEE. The CDR3 is made up of 14 amino acids. In DNA, the CDR3 is TGTGCCAGCAGCGTGGGGCAGGCCAATCAGCCCCAGCATTTT. Its translation is CASSVGQANQPQHF.

J is TRBJ2-3 and V is TRBV24-1; D remains ambiguous. CDR1 and CDR2 (germline): KGHDR, SFDVKD. The CDR3 is 13 amino acids. Trimming took 3 bases from V and 5 from J, leaving 8 bases between them. The CDR3 region is CATSDLHGDTQYF. The CDR3 DNA reads TGTGCCACCAGTGATCTACACGGAGATACGCAGTATTTT.

The chain is built from TRBV5-1 and TRBJ2-5; TRBD2 might be the D (5 bases). This CDR3 has 15 amino acids. CDR1 is SGHRS, CDR2 YFSETQ, per germline. Trimming took off 2 bases at V and 2 bases at J, with 13 bases between the two ends. The CDR3 region is CASSFNDYSQETQYF. CDR3 coding DNA: TGCGCCAGCAGCTTTAACGACTACTCTCAAGAGACCCAGTACTTC.

The rearrangement joins TRBV1 to TRBJ1-2. TRBV1 constitutes a pseudogene. This CDR3 is built from 17 residues. CDR3 nucleotide sequence: TGCACCAGCAGTGGTCATTGTTTGTGCGAAAGGACCTATGGCTACACCTTC. This translates into CTSSGHCLCERTYGYTF.

The chain recombines TRBV5-1 with TRBJ1-4; D gene ambiguous. The CDR3 sequence is 15 residues long. Germline CDR1 reads SGHRS; CDR2 reads YFSETQ. Trimming stripped 3 bases from V and 2 bases from J, with 11 bases between. The chain's CDR3 is CASSSLGRTNEKLFF. Written as DNA, the CDR3 is TGCGCCAGCAGCTCTCTGGGGAGGACTAATGAAAAACTGTTTTTT.

The chain is built from TRBV10-3 and TRBJ2-2, with 9 nucleotides matching TRBD1. This CDR3 contains 14 residues. Germline values: CDR1 ENHRY, CDR2 SYGVKD. Germline trimming cut 10 bases from V and 4 bases from J; bases unmatched to any gene: 7. CDR3 sequence (DNA): TGTGCCAGCACGACAGGGGGAGGCACCGGGGAGCTGTTTTTT. Amino acids: CASTTGGGTGELFF.

The V gene is TRBV18, the J gene TRBJ1-3; possibly TRBD1 for D (6 bases). CDR3 length: 17 residues. V was pared by 6 bases and J by 1 base, with 19 bases between. Germline V lookup: CDR1 KGHSH, CDR2 LQKENI. This CDR3 reads CASSPSGQSISGNTIYF. The CDR3 DNA sequence: TGTGCCAGCTCCCCTTCCGGACAGTCGATTTCTGGAAACACCATATATTTT.

The chain combines TRBV30 with TRBJ2-5; a weak D match, TRBD2 (6 bases). CDR3 length: 15 amino acids. Germline loops: CDR1 GTSNPN, CDR2 SVGIG (reference sequence). Trimming stripped 0 bases from V and 2 bases from J, with 13 bases between. The CDR3 spells CAWSVGGGGQETQYF. The CDR3 nucleotides are TGTGCCTGGAGTGTAGGTGGGGGAGGTCAAGAGACCCAGTACTTC.

V usage is TRBV25-1 and J usage is TRBJ1-2, with TRBD1 identical over 8 bases. Germline CDR1 and CDR2: MGHDK and SYGVNS. The junction had 2 bases not matched to a gene; V was cut back by 0 bases and J by 8 bases. This CDR3 spans 13 amino acids. The CDR3: CASSEYPGGGYTF. The CDR3 DNA reads TGTGCCAGCAGTGAATACCCAGGGGGCGGCTACACCTTC.

The chain recombines TRBV6-6 with TRBJ1-1, with 9 nucleotides matching TRBD1. Germline V gene lookup returns CDR1 MNHNY and CDR2 SVGAGI (reference sequence). The CDR3 spans 14 residues. The V segment lost 7 bases and the J segment 3 bases; nucleotides outside the gene matches: 6. The CDR3 sequence is CASTPGQGYTEAFF. CDR3 coding DNA: TGTGCCAGCACCCCGGGACAGGGTTACACTGAAGCTTTCTTT.

The gene calls are TRBV3-1 (or the pseudogene TRBV3-2) and TRBJ1-2, with D unresolved. V was clipped by 1 base and J by 2 bases, with 8 bases between them. The CDR3 spans 14 residues. Germline values: CDR1 LGHDT, CDR2 YNNKEL (reference sequence). The CDR3 DNA reads as TGTGCCAGCAGCCAAGCGGGATTCAACTATGGCTACACCTTC. Its protein is CASSQAGFNYGYTF.

This clone was seen once. The chain uses TRBV6-1 and TRBJ2-5; D unresolved. CDR1 is MNHNS and CDR2 is SASEGT in the germline V gene. V lost 0 bases and J 2 bases, leaving 13 bases between the germline ends. This CDR3 has 16 amino acids. CDR3 residues: CASSEALSFGQETQYF. CDR3 coding DNA: TGTGCCAGCAGTGAAGCGCTCTCCTTTGGGCAAGAGACCCAGTACTTC.

This chain links TRBV6-4 with TRBJ1-1; 7 nucleotides line up with TRBD1. This CDR3 is built from 14 residues. CDR1 is MRHNA, CDR2 SNTAGT, per germline. Trimming removed 6 bases from V and 4 bases from J; junction bases left unmatched: 8. The chain's CDR3 is CASRTNSGGTEAFF. CDR3 nucleotide sequence: TGTGCCAGCAGGACGAATTCAGGGGGCACTGAAGCTTTCTTT.

The CDR3 DNA sequence: TGTGCCATCAGTGTTTTTTCCGGGACAGGGGTTCTGAACACTGAAGCTTTCTTT. It yields the protein CAISVFSGTGVLNTEAFF. This chain links TRBV10-3 with TRBJ1-1, with 10 bases that match TRBD1. Per germline, CDR1 ENHRY and CDR2 SYGVKD. The CDR3 spans 18 residues. V shed 4 bases and J 0 bases; nucleotides not matched to a gene: 11.

In nucleotides, the CDR3 is TGCAGCGTTGACCTTGGGGGGGGCTTGAACAGATACGAGCAGTACTTC. Translating gives CSVDLGGGLNRYEQYF. This sequence joins TRBV29-1 and TRBJ2-7, with a possible D match to TRBD2 (7 bases). Trimming removed 3 bases from V and 4 bases from J, with 22 bases in between. The CDR3 consists of 16 residues. CDR1 and CDR2 (germline): SQVTM, ANQGSEA.

V and J are TRBV5-8 and TRBJ2-3; 9 bases agree with TRBD1. Germline V gives CDR1 SGHTS, CDR2 YDEGEE. V trimming: 0 bases; J trimming: 4 bases; junction bases outside the gene matches: 3. This CDR3 has 15 residues. The CDR3 bases are TGTGCCAGCAGCTTGGGGGGACAGGGATCAGATACGCAGTATTTT. This gives the protein CASSLGGQGSDTQYF.